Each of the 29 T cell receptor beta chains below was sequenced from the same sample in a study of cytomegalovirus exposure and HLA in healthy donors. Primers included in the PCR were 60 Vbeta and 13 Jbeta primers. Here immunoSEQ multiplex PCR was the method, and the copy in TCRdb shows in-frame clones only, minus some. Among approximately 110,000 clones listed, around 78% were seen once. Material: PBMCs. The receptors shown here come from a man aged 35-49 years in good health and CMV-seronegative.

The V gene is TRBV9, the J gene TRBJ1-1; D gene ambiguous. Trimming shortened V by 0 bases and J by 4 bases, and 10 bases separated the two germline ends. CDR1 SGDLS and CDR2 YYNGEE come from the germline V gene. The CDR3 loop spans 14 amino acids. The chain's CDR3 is CASSVAAEGTEAFF. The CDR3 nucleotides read TGTGCCAGCAGCGTAGCTGCGGAGGGCACTGAAGCTTTCTTT.

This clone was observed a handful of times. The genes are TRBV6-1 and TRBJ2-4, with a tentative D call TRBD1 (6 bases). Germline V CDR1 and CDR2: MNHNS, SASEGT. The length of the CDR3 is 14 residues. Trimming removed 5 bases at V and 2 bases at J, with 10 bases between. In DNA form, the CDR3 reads TGTGCCAGCAGTTCTACAGGGTCCAAAAACATTCAGTACTTC. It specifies CASSSTGSKNIQYF.

The CDR3 spells CSTRTGIDQPQHF. The CDR3 bases are TGCAGCACACGGACAGGGATTGATCAGCCCCAGCATTTT. The V gene is TRBV29-1, the J gene TRBJ1-5, with 8 bases matching TRBD1. Per germline, CDR1 SQVTM and CDR2 ANQGSEA. Trimming removed 8 bases from V and 5 bases from J; junction bases left unmatched: 8. The CDR3 length is 13 residues.

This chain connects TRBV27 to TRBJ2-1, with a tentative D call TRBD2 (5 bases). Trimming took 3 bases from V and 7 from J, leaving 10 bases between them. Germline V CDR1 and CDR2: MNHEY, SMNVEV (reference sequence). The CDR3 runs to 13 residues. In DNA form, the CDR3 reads TGTGCCAGCAGTTTCGGTAGGAGGAATGAGCAGTTCTTC. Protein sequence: CASSFGRRNEQFF.

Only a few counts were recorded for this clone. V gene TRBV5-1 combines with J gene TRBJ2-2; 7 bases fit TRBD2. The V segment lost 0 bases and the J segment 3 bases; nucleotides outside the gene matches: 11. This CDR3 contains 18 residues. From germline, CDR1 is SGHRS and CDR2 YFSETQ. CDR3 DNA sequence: TGCGCCAGCAGCTTGGTGGCTAGCGGTAACGCCGACACCGGGGAGCTGTTTTTT. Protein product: CASSLVASGNADTGELFF.

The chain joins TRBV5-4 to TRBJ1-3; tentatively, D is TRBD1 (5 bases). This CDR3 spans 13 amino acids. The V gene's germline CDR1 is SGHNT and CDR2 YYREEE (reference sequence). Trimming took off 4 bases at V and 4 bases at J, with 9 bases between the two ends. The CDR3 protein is CASSADIGNTIYF. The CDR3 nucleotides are TGTGCCAGCAGCGCGGACATAGGAAACACCATATATTTT.

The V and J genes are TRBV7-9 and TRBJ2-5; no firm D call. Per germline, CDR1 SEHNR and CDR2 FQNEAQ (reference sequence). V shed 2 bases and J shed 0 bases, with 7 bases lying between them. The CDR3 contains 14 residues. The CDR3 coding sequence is TGTGCCAGCAGCTTAAATCAGGACCAAGAGACCCAGTACTTC. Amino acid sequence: CASSLNQDQETQYF.

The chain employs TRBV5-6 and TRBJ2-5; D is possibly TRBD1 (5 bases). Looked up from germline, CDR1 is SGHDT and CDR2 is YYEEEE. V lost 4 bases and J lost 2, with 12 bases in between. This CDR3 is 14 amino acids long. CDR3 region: CASSRRTRQETQYF. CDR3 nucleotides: TGTGCCAGCAGCCGACGGACACGTCAAGAGACCCAGTACTTC.

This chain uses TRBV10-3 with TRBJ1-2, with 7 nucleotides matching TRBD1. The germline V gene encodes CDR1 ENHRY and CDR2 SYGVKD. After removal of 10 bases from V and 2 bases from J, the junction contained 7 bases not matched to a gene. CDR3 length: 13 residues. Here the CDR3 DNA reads TGTGCCACGCCGGGACAGACGAACTATGGCTACACCTTC. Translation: CATPGQTNYGYTF.

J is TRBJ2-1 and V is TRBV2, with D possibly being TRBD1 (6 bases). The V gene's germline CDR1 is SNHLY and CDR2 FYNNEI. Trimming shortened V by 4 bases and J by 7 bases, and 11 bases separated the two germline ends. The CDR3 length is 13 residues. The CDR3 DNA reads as TGTGCCAGCAGTGTCTCGAGGGGGAATGAGCAGTTCTTC. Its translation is CASSVSRGNEQFF.

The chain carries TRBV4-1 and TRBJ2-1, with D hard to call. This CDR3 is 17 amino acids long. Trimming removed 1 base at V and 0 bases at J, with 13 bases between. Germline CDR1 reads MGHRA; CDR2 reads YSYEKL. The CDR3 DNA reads TGCGCCAGCAGCCAAGGGTTCAGCGCAAACTCCTACAATGAGCAGTTCTTC. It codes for CASSQGFSANSYNEQFF.

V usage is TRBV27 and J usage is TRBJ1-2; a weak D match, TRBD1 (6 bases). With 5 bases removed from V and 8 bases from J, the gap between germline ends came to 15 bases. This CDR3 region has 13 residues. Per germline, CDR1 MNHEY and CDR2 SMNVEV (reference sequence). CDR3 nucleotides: TGTGCCAGCAGTCTCGGGACAAAGGGGGGCTACACCTTC. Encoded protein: CASSLGTKGGYTF.

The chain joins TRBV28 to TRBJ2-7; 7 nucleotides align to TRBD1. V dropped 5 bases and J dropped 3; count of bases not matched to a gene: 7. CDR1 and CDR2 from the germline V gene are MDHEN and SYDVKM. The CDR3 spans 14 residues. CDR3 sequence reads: CASSTGTVFYEQYF. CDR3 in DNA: TGTGCCAGCAGTACGGGGACAGTTTTCTACGAGCAGTACTTC.

CDR3 bases: TGTGCCAGCAGTACCGGGACACCAGGAGAGACCCAGTACTTC. Protein product: CASSTGTPGETQYF. The chain employs TRBV5-6 and TRBJ2-5; tentative D call: TRBD1 (6 bases). V was shortened by 5 bases and J by 4 bases, with 15 bases between the two germline ends. Germline V gives CDR1 SGHDT, CDR2 YYEEEE. This CDR3 has 14 residues.

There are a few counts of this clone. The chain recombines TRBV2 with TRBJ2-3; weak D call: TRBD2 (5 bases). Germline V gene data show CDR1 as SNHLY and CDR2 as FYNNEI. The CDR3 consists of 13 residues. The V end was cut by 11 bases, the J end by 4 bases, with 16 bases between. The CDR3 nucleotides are TGTGCCGTACTAGGGATAGGTGCAGATACGCAGTATTTT. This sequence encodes CAVLGIGADTQYF.

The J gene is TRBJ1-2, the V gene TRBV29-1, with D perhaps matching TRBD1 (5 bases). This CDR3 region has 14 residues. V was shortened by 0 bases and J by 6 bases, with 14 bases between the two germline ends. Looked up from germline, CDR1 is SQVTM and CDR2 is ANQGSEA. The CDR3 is CSVEEGGAWNGYTF. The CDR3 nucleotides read TGCAGCGTTGAAGAGGGGGGTGCTTGGAATGGCTACACCTTC.

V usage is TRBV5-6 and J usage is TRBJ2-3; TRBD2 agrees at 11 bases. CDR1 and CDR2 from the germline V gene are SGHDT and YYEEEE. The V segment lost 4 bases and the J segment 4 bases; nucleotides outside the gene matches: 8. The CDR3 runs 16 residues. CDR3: CASSPRTSGWADTQYF. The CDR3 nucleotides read TGTGCCAGCAGCCCGAGGACTAGCGGGTGGGCAGATACGCAGTATTTT.

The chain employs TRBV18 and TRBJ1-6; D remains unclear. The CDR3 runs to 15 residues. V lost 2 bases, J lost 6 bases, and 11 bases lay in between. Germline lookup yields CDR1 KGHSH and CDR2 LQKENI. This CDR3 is CASSPAAASNSPLHF. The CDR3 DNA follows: TGTGCCAGCTCACCAGCGGCAGCGTCTAATTCACCCCTCCACTTT.

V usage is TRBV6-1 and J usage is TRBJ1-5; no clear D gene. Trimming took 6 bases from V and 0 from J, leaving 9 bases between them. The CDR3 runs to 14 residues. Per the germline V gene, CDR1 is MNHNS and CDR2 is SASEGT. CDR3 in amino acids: CASSLVSSNQPQHF. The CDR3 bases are TGTGCCAGCAGCCTAGTTTCTAGCAATCAGCCCCAGCATTTT.

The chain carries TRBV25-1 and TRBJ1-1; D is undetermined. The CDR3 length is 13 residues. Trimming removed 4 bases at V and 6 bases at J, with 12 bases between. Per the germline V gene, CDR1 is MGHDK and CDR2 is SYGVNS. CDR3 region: CASSASEVAEAFF. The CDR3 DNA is TGTGCCAGCAGTGCCTCGGAGGTAGCTGAAGCTTTCTTT. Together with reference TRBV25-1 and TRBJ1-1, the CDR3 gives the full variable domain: EADIYQTPRYLVIGTGKKITLECSQTMGHDKMYWYQQDPGMELHLIHYSYGVNSTEKGDLSSESTVSRIRTEHFPLTLESARPSHTSQYLCASSASEVAEAFFGQGTRLTVV.

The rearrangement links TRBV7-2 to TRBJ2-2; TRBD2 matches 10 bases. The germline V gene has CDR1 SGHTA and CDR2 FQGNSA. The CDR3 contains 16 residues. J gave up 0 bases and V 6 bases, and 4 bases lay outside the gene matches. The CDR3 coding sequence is TGTGCCAGCAGTCCAACTAGCGGGGCGAACACCGGGGAGCTGTTTTTT. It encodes CASSPTSGANTGELFF. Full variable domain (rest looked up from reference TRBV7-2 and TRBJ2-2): GAGVSQSPSNKVTEKGKDVELRCDPISGHTALYWYRQSLGQGLEFLIYFQGNSAPDKSGLPSDRFSAERTGGSVSTLTIQRTQQEDSAVYLCASSPTSGANTGELFFGEGSRLTVL.

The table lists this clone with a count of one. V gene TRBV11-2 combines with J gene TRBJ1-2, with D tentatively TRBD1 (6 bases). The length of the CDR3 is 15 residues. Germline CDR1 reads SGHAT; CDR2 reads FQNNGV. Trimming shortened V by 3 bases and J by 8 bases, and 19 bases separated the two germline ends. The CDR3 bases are TGTGCCAGCAGCTTCGATGATGTGGCAGGGGAGGGCTACACCTTC. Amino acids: CASSFDDVAGEGYTF.

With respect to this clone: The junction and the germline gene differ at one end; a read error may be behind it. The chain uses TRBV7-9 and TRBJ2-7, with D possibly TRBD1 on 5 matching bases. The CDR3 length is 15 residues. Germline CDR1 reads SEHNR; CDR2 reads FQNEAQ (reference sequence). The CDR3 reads CSSSLVSGQAYEQYF. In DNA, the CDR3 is TGTTCCAGCAGCTTAGTCTCAGGGCAAGCCTACGAGCAGTACTTC.

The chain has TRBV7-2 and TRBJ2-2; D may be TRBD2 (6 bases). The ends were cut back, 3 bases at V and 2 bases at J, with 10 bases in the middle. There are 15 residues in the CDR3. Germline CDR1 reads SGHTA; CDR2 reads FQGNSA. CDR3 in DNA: TGTGCCAGCAGCTTGGGGCGGGGCAACACCGGGGAGCTGTTTTTT. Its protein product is CASSLGRGNTGELFF.

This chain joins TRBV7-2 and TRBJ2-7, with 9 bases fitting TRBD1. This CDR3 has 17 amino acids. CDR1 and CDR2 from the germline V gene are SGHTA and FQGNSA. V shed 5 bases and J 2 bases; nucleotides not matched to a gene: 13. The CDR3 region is CASSPQGGTGIPYEQYF. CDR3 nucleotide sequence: TGTGCCAGCAGCCCCCAGGGCGGGACAGGGATTCCCTACGAGCAGTACTTC. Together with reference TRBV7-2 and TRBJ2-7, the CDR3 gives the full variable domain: GAGVSQSPSNKVTEKGKDVELRCDPISGHTALYWYRQSLGQGLEFLIYFQGNSAPDKSGLPSDRFSAERTGGSVSTLTIQRTQQEDSAVYLCASSPQGGTGIPYEQYFGPGTRLTVT.

This CDR3 reads CASSLARSSGNTIYF. The DNA of the CDR3 is TGCGCCAGCAGCTTGGCGCGGAGCTCTGGAAACACCATATATTTT. The chain combines TRBV5-1 with TRBJ1-3, with D hard to call. The germline V gene has CDR1 SGHRS and CDR2 YFSETQ. The CDR3 loop spans 15 amino acids. The germline V and J ends were trimmed by 0 bases and 0 bases, with 7 bases remaining between them.

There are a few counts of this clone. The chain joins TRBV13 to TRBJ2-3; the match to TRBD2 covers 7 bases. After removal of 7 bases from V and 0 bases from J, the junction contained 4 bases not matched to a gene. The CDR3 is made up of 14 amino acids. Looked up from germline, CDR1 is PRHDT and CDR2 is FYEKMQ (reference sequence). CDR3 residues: CASTERGSTDTQYF. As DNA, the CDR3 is TGTGCCAGCACCGAGCGGGGCAGCACAGATACGCAGTATTTT.

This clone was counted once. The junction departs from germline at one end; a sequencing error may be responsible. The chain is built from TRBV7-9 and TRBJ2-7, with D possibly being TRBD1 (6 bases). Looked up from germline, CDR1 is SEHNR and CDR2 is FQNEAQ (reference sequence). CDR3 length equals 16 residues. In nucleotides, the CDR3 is TGTTCCAGCAGCTTCCTGGGACCGACAGGCTCCTACGAGCAGTACTTC. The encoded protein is CSSSFLGPTGSYEQYF.

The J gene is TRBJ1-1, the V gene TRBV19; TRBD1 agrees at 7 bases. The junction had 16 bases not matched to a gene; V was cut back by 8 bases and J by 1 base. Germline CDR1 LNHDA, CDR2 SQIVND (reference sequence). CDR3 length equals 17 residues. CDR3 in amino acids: CASLPGDRVSKNTEAFF. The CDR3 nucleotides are TGTGCCAGTCTCCCTGGAGACAGGGTGTCGAAGAACACTGAAGCTTTCTTT.